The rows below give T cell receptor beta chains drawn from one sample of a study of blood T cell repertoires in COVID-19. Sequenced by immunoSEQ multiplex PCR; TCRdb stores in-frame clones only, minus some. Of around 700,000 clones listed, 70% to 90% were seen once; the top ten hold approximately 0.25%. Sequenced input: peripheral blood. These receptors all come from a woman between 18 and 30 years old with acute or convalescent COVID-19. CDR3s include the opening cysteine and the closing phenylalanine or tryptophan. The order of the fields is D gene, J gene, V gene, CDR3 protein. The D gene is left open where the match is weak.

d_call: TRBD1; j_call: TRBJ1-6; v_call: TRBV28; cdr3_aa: CASTTPDRDNSPLHF
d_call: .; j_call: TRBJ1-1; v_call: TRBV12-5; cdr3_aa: CASGLGEGTEAFF
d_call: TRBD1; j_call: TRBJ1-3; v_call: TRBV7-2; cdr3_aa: CASSFIGQVLGAGNTIYF
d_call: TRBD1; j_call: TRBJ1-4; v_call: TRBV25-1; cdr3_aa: CASSSSGGGGVNEKLFF
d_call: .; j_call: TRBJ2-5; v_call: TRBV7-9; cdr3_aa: CASSLAWQGEEKETQYF
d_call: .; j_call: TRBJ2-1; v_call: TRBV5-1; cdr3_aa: CASSLAGAHEQFF
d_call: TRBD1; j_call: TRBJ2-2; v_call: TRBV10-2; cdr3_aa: CASSELRGKNTGELFF
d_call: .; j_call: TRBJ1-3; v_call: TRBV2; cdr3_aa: CASSRESGSGNTIYF
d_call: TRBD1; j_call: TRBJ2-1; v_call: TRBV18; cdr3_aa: CASSPFVGQGIEQFF
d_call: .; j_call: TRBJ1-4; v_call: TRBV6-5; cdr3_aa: CASSYGAGSGEKLFF
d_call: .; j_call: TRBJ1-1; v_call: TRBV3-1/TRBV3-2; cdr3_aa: CASSPQGRLRGTEAFF
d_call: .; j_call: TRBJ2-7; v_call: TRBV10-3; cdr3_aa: CAISESSPGWNEQYF
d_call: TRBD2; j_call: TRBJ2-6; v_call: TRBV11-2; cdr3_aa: CASSLRGVYSGANVLTF
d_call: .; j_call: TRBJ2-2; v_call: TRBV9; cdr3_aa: CASSVGGTGELFF
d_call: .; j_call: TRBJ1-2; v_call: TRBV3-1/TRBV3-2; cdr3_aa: CATGDRGVANYGYTF
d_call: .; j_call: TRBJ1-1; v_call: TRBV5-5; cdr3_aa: CASSLVRAEAFF
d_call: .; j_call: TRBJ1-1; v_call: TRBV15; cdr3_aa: CATSRVTVNSEAFF
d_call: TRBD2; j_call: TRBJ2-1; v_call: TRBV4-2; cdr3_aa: CASSQDSSAGAPYNEQFF
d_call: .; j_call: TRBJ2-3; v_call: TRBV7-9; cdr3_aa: CASSLTGVSTDTQYF
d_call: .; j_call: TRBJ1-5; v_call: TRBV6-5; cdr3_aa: CASRGAYSNQPQHF
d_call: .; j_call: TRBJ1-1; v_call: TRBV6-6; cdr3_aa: CASTAQGSMTEAFF
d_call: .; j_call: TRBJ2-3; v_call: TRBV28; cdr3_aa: CASSLRDTQYF
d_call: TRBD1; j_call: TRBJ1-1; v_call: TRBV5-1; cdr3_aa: CASSLGDRGNEAFF
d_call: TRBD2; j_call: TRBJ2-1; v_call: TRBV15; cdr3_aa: CATGLEVSEQFF
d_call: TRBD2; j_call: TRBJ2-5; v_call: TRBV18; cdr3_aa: CASSLTSGAQETQYF
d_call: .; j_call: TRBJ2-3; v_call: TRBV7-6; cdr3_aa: CASSLAAAQSTDTQYF
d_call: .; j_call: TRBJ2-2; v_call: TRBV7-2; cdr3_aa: CASSLGYRQVTNTGELFF
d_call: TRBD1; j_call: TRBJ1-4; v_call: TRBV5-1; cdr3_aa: CASSVQGGGEKLFF
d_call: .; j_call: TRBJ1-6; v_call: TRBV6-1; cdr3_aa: CASSDPPGGFGSPLHF
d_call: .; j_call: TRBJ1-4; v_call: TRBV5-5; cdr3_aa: CASSLGRRGNEKLFF
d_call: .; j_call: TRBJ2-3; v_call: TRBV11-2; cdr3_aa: CASSLDSGGLGDTQYF
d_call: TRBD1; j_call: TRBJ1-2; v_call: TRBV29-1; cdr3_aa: CSAVPGQGADGYTF
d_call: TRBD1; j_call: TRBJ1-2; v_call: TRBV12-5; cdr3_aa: CASGGQGNYGYTF
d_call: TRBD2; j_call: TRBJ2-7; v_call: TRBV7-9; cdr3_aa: CASSSELAGAYEQYF
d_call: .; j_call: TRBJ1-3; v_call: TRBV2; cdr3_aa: CASSGGGNSGNTIYF
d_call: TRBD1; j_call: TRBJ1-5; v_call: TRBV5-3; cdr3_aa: CARSQDRGINQPQHF
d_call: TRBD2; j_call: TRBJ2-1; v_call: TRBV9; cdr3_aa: CASSVRNGGTYNEQFF
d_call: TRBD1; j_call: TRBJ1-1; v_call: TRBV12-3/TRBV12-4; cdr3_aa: CASSPTGRVAFF
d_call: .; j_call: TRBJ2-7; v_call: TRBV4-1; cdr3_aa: CASSQERTYEQYF
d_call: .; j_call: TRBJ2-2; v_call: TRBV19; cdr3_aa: CASSIDPRGNTGELFF
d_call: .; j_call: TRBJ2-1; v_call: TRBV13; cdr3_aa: CASSSRQGGFGSYNEQFF
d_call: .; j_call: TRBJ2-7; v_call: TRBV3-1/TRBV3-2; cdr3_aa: CASSQTDYEQYF